The 21 T cell receptor beta chains presented below share a single source sample, sequenced in a study of lymphopenia after photon versus proton radiotherapy. Measured with immunoSEQ multiplex PCR; TCRdb has only the in-frame clones, and not every one. The table lists 30,000 to 35,000 clones, roughly 87% of them singletons. The sample consisted of peripheral blood, taken from a patient treated with proton-based radiotherapy. These receptors originate from a woman in her seventies with pancreatic cancer. Some clones in this sample may be carry-over from other donors' samples.

This chain connects TRBV11-2 to TRBJ2-7; unclear D gene. Germline values: CDR1 SGHAT, CDR2 FQNNGV. There are 15 residues in the CDR3. Trimming pared 0 bases from V and 2 bases from J, leaving 11 bases between. The CDR3 sequence: CASSLDHGFTYEQYF. The CDR3 DNA sequence: TGTGCCAGCAGCTTAGATCACGGTTTTACCTACGAGCAGTACTTC. Full variable domain (remainder filled in from reference TRBV11-2 and TRBJ2-7): EAGVAQSPRYKIIEKRQSVAFWCNPISGHATLYWYQQILGQGPKLLIQFQNNGVVDDSQLPKDRFSAERLKGVDSTLKIQPAKLEDSAVYLCASSLDHGFTYEQYFGPGTRLTVT.

The gene calls are TRBV7-9 and TRBJ2-6; 11 bases agree with TRBD2. The ends lost 5 bases at V and 0 bases at J; junction bases unmatched: 3. Germline V gives CDR1 SEHNR, CDR2 FQNEAQ (reference sequence). The CDR3 is 17 residues long. CDR3 nucleotide sequence: TGTGCCAGCAGCCTTAGCGGGAGGGCCTCTGGGGCCAACGTCCTGACTTTC. The encoded protein is CASSLSGRASGANVLTF.

The genes are TRBV5-1 and TRBJ2-7, with 8 bases that match TRBD2. V dropped 2 bases and J dropped 6; count of bases not matched to a gene: 4. CDR1 and CDR2 (germline): SGHRS, YFSETQ. This CDR3 is 13 amino acids long. This chain's CDR3 is CASSLAGVAEQYF. DNA for the CDR3: TGCGCCAGCAGCTTAGCGGGAGTGGCCGAGCAGTACTTC.

The rearrangement links TRBV19 to TRBJ1-6; tentative D call: TRBD1 (5 bases). CDR1 is LNHDA and CDR2 is SQIVND in the germline V gene (reference sequence). The CDR3 totals 14 residues. Trimming left V 6 bases short and J 7 bases short, with 13 bases between. CDR3 residues: CASRWGTTNSPLHF. CDR3 bases: TGTGCCAGTAGATGGGGCACCACAAATTCACCCCTCCACTTT.

CDR3 loop: CASSLVVDGNYGYTF. Here the CDR3 DNA reads TGCGCCAGCAGCTTGGTTGTTGACGGGAACTATGGCTACACCTTC. This chain links TRBV5-1 with TRBJ1-2, with D uncertain. CDR1 is SGHRS, CDR2 YFSETQ, per germline. Trimming shortened V by 0 bases and J by 2 bases, and 11 bases separated the two germline ends. This CDR3 contains 15 residues. The variable domain in full, with the rest retrieved from reference TRBV5-1 and TRBJ1-2, is KAGVTQTPRYLIKTRGQQVTLSCSPISGHRSVSWYQQTPGQGLQFLFEYFSETQRNKGNFPGRFSGRQFSNSRSEMNVSTLELGDSALYLCASSLVVDGNYGYTFGSGTRLTVV.

The chain couples TRBV4-1 to TRBJ2-1; 7 nucleotides match TRBD1. The CDR3 spans 13 residues. Germline loops: CDR1 MGHRA, CDR2 YSYEKL. V dropped 5 bases and J dropped 7; count of bases not matched to a gene: 5. CDR3 amino acids: CASSSGQQNEQFF. CDR3 nucleotide sequence: TGCGCCAGCAGCTCGGGACAGCAGAATGAGCAGTTCTTC.

The chain uses TRBV12-5 and TRBJ2-3; 15 positions agree with TRBD2. The germline V gene has CDR1 LGHNT and CDR2 FRNRAP. This CDR3 contains 17 residues. V trimming: 5 bases; J trimming: 1 base; junction bases outside the gene matches: 4. CDR3 sequence: CASGKGLAGGRTDTQYF. The DNA of the CDR3 is TGTGCTAGTGGTAAGGGACTAGCGGGAGGACGCACAGATACGCAGTATTTT.

A few counts support this clone. The DNA for the CDR3 is TGTGCCAGCAGCTTGGACAGGATATATAACTATGGCTACACCTTC. Translated: CASSLDRIYNYGYTF. The chain employs TRBV5-6 and TRBJ1-2; a weak D match, TRBD1 (5 bases). The CDR3 runs 15 residues. V lost 0 bases to trimming and J lost 1 base, with 10 bases between them. In germline, CDR1 is SGHDT, CDR2 YYEEEE.

The chain links TRBV28 to TRBJ2-7; tentatively, D is TRBD1 (6 bases). Germline V gene sequence: CDR1 MDHEN, CDR2 SYDVKM. The ends were cut back, 5 bases at V and 1 base at J, with 12 bases in the middle. CDR3 length equals 14 residues. CDR3 residues: CASSPTGKSYEQYF. The DNA for the CDR3 is TGTGCCAGCAGTCCAACAGGGAAATCCTACGAGCAGTACTTC.

This chain links TRBV11-2 with TRBJ2-7; 8 bases are a match to TRBD2. The junction had 6 bases not matched to a gene; V was cut back by 3 bases and J by 5 bases. The CDR3 is 14 amino acids. Germline values: CDR1 SGHAT, CDR2 FQNNGV. CDR3 sequence (DNA): TGTGCCAGCAGCTTGAGCGGGAGAAGCAACGAGCAGTACTTC. Protein sequence: CASSLSGRSNEQYF. Using reference TRBV11-2 and TRBJ2-7 for the parts outside the CDR3, the full variable domain is EAGVAQSPRYKIIEKRQSVAFWCNPISGHATLYWYQQILGQGPKLLIQFQNNGVVDDSQLPKDRFSAERLKGVDSTLKIQPAKLEDSAVYLCASSLSGRSNEQYFGPGTRLTVT.

The chain links TRBV28 to TRBJ2-7, with TRBD1 as a possible D gene (6 bases). V was trimmed by 5 bases and J by 3 bases, leaving 8 bases between them. The V gene's germline CDR1 is MDHEN and CDR2 SYDVKM. The CDR3 has 12 residues. Here the CDR3 reads CASSLQGYEQYF. Here the CDR3 DNA reads TGTGCCAGCAGTCTACAGGGCTACGAGCAGTACTTC.

The J gene is TRBJ2-3, the V gene TRBV28; D is unclear. Deletions cut 4 bases from V and 2 bases from J, with 7 bases between. Germline V lookup: CDR1 MDHEN, CDR2 SYDVKM. The CDR3 loop spans 13 amino acids. The CDR3 is CASSSTDTDTQYF. The CDR3 bases are TGTGCCAGCAGTTCCACCGACACAGATACGCAGTATTTT.

This clone was recorded only once. The V call is TRBV5-1, the J call TRBJ2-3; the match to TRBD1 covers 8 bases. This CDR3 spans 15 amino acids. The germline V gene has CDR1 SGHRS and CDR2 YFSETQ. V shed 4 bases, J shed 6 bases, and the junction held 10 bases outside the gene matches. The CDR3 DNA follows: TGCGCCAGCAGCCGGGACAGGATGGAAACGGATACGCAGTATTTT. Encoded protein: CASSRDRMETDTQYF. Full variable domain (outside the CDR3, taken from reference TRBV5-1 and TRBJ2-3): KAGVTQTPRYLIKTRGQQVTLSCSPISGHRSVSWYQQTPGQGLQFLFEYFSETQRNKGNFPGRFSGRQFSNSRSEMNVSTLELGDSALYLCASSRDRMETDTQYFGPGTRLTVL.

V and J are TRBV19 and TRBJ1-1; 7 bases agree with TRBD1. The CDR3 has 13 residues. With V trimmed by 5 bases and J by 3 bases, 3 bases remained unmatched. The V gene's germline CDR1 is LNHDA and CDR2 SQIVND (reference sequence). This CDR3 is CASSGTGDTEAFF. The CDR3 nucleotides read TGTGCCAGTAGTGGAACAGGGGACACTGAAGCTTTCTTT.

This clone came up once. V usage is TRBV2 and J usage is TRBJ1-5; D is unclear. The CDR3 contains 16 residues. Trimming cost V 1 base and J 0 bases, with 10 bases left between them. Germline CDR1 is SNHLY and CDR2 is FYNNEI. CDR3 nucleotides: TGTGCCAGCAGTGAAGTAGGAGGTTATAGCAATCAGCCCCAGCATTTT. Its protein product is CASSEVGGYSNQPQHF.

CDR3 in DNA: TGTGCCAGCAAACAAAGACCAGATACGCAGTATTTT. It codes for CASKQRPDTQYF. The V call is TRBV2, the J call TRBJ2-3; D is unresolved. V shed 7 bases and J shed 4 bases, with 9 bases lying between them. The germline CDR1 and CDR2 sequences are SNHLY and FYNNEI. The length of the CDR3 is 12 residues.

This clone has a single count. The chain recombines TRBV6-5 with TRBJ2-5; D not certain. Germline V gene sequence: CDR1 MNHEY, CDR2 SVGAGI. With 6 bases removed from V and 3 bases from J, the gap between germline ends came to 17 bases. The CDR3 totals 15 residues. Here the CDR3 reads CASSRQAFGEETQYF. The CDR3 nucleotides read TGTGCCAGCAGCCGTCAGGCGTTTGGGGAAGAGACCCAGTACTTC.

This clone was detected once. The chain employs TRBV7-9 and TRBJ1-1, with D possibly being TRBD1 (5 bases). This CDR3 has 15 residues. Germline CDR1 and CDR2: SEHNR and FQNEAQ (reference sequence). V lost 4 bases and J lost 4, with 16 bases in between. CDR3 nucleotide sequence: TGTGCCAGCAGCTCTACACCAGGGTACCGCACTGAAGCTTTCTTT. Amino acids: CASSSTPGYRTEAFF.

This chain connects TRBV28 to TRBJ1-6; 7 bases line up with TRBD1. This CDR3 is 17 amino acids long. CDR1 and CDR2 from the germline V gene are MDHEN and SYDVKM. The J segment lost 4 bases and the V segment lost 5 bases, leaving 11 bases of the junction unmatched. The CDR3 DNA reads TGTGCCAGCAGTCTACCTCCGGGACAGCTTTATAATTCACCCCTCCACTTT. Translated: CASSLPPGQLYNSPLHF.

V is TRBV12-5 and J is TRBJ2-2, with 7 bases identical to TRBD1. With 1 base clipped from V and 4 bases from J, the junction kept 3 bases outside the gene matches. The CDR3 consists of 15 residues. The germline V gene encodes CDR1 LGHNT and CDR2 FRNRAP. CDR3 DNA: TGTGCTAGTGGTTTGGGAGCAGGGGGCACCGGGGAGCTGTTTTTT. This gives the protein CASGLGAGGTGELFF.

This sequence joins TRBV7-9 and TRBJ2-1; a weak D match, TRBD2 (5 bases). There are 15 residues in the CDR3. Trimming stripped 1 base from V and 4 bases from J, with 11 bases between. Germline-derived CDR1 and CDR2 are SEHNR and FQNEAQ (reference sequence). The CDR3 loop reads CASSLGDYLYNEQFF. CDR3 coding DNA: TGTGCCAGCAGCTTAGGAGACTACCTGTACAATGAGCAGTTCTTC.